This T cell receptor (beta chain) was documented in a study of shared clonotypes between healthy human individuals. Assay used: immunoSEQ multiplex PCR; TCRdb lists only in-frame clones, some missing. This table holds 2 million to 3 million clones, 80% to 95% found once. This CDR3 spans 14 amino acids. The J segment lost 5 bases and the V segment lost 5 bases, leaving 6 bases of the junction unmatched. The germline V gene encodes CDR1 ENHRY and CDR2 SYGVKD. Researchers partitioned CD4+ cells into CD45RA+ naive and CD45RA-negative memory subsets. The clonotype originates from a man aged 18 to 29 in good health. Some clones in this sample may be carry-over from other donors' samples. Sequencing used naive CD4+ T cells from PBMCs. Noted subset: CD45RA+ positively selected. The rearrangement joins TRBV10-3 to TRBJ2-7, with 10 bases aligning to TRBD2. CDR3 coding DNA: TGTGCCATCAGTTCAGCGGGAGGGTTGGACGAGCAGTACTTC. Protein product: CAISSAGGLDEQYF.